Reported below is one TCR beta chain. This record belongs to a study of blood T cells in healthy people across ages. Germline CDR1 SGHAT, CDR2 FQNNGV. The length of the CDR3 is 14 residues. Through a sample-barcoded 5' primer and a J-beta primer mix, a second PCR was run for about 6 to 11 cycles. Each cDNA molecule was tagged by a template-switch adaptor that had 12 random nucleotides. From the 5' RACE reads, TCRdb called clonotypes with MiXCR, one entry per CDR3 protein. The sample includes approximately 360,000 distinct CDR3 sequences, approximately 47% of them seen just once. This clonotype was sampled from a man aged 60 to 69 in good health. Sequenced material: blood. The rearrangement uses TRBV11-2 and TRBJ2-4; D may be TRBD1 or TRBD2 (6 bases each). The last part of the DNA fits TRBJ2-7 better; the J call may be wrong. This chain's CDR3 is CASSFGTGAHEQYF. CDR3 nucleotide sequence: TGTGCCAGCAGCTTTGGGACGGGGGCCCACGAGCAGTACTTC.